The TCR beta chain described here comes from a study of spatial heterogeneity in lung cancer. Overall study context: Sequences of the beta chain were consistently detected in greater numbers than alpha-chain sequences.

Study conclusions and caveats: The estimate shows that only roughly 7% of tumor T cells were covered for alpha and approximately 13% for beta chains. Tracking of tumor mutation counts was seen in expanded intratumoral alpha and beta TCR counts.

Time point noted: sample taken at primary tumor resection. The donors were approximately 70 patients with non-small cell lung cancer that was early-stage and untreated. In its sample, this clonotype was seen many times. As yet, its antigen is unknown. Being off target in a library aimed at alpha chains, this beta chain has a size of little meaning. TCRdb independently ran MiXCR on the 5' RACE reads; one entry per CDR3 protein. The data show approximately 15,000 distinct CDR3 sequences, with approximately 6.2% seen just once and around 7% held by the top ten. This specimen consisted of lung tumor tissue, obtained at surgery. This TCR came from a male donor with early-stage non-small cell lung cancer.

CDR3 nucleotides: TGTGCCAGCTCACCACCTCAGGCTAGCGGGAGAAACGGAAACATTCAGTACTTC. Protein product: CASSPPQASGRNGNIQYF. The chain couples TRBV18 to TRBJ2-4, with 10 bases aligning to TRBD2. CDR1 is KGHSH and CDR2 is LQKENI in the germline V gene. The V and J ends lost 0 bases and 6 bases, in that order; junction bases with no gene match: 11. This CDR3 is 18 amino acids long. Full variable domain (missing parts from reference TRBV18 and TRBJ2-4): NAGVMQNPRHLVRRRGQEARLRCSPMKGHSHVYWYRQLPEEGLKFMVYLQKENIIDESGMPKERFSAEFPKEGPSILRIQQVVRGDSAAYFCASSPPQASGRNGNIQYFGAGTRLSVL.